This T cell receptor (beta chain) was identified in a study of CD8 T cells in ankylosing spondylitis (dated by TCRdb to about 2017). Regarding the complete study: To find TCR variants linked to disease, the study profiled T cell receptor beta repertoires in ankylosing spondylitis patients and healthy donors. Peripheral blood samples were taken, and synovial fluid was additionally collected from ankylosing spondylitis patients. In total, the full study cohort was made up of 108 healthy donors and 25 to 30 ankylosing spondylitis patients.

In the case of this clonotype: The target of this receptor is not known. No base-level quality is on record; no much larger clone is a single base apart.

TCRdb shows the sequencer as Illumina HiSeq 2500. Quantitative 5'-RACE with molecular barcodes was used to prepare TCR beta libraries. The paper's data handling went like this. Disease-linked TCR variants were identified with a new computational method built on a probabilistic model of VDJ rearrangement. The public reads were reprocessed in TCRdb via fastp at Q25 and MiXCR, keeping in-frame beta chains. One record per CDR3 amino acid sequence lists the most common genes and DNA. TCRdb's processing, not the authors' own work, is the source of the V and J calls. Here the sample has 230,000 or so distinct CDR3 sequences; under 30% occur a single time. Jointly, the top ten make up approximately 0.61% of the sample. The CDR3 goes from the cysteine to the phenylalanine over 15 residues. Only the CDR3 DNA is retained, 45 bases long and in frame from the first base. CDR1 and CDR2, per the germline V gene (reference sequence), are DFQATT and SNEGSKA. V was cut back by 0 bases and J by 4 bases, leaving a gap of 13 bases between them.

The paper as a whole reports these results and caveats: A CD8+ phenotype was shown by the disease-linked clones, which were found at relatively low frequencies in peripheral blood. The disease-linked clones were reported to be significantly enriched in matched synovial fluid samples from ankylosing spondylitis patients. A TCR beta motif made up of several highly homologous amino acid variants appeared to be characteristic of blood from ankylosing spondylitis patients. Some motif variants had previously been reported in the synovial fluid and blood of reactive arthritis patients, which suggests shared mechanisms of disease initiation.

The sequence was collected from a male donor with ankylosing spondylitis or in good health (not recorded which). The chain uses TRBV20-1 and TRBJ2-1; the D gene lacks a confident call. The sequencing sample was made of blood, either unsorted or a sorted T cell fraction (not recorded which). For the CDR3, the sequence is CSARDFVGRYNEQFF. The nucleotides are TGCAGTGCTAGAGATTTTGTCGGGCGTTACAATGAGCAGTTCTTC.